The subject of this entry is one T cell receptor (beta chain). These data come from a study of shared T cell receptors in the human thymus. Method: immunoSEQ multiplex PCR; TCRdb's copy keeps in-frame clones and lacks some. The profile shows 720,000 or so clones, 75% to 90% of them singletons. This CDR3 comprises 17 residues. Deletions cut 5 bases from V and 1 base from J, with 20 bases between. Germline assignment: CDR1 SGHVS and CDR2 FNYEAQ. The data also belong to a second study, concerning human thymus T cells. That publication notes: Healthy Finnish infants having corrective surgery for congenital heart defects served as donors. Resected material from corrective heart surgery provided the thymus tissue analysed. What appeared biased in thymic and blood repertoires was the usage of V and J genes. Unrelated people showed highly overlapping thymic repertoires, related research reported.

The TCR comes from a girl under three years old with a congenital heart defect. The chain combines TRBV7-6 with TRBJ1-1; D perhaps matches TRBD1 (6 bases). The sample was thymocytes. Here the CDR3 reads CASSKGSHTQGNTEAFF. The CDR3 DNA is TGTGCCAGCAGCAAAGGCAGTCACACACAGGGGAACACTGAAGCTTTCTTT. Full variable domain (remainder filled in from reference TRBV7-6 and TRBJ1-1): GAGVSQSPRYKVTKRGQDVALRCDPISGHVSLYWYRQALGQGPEFLTYFNYEAQQDKSGLPNDRFSAERPEGSISTLTIQRTEQRDSAMYRCASSKGSHTQGNTEAFFGQGTRLTVV.